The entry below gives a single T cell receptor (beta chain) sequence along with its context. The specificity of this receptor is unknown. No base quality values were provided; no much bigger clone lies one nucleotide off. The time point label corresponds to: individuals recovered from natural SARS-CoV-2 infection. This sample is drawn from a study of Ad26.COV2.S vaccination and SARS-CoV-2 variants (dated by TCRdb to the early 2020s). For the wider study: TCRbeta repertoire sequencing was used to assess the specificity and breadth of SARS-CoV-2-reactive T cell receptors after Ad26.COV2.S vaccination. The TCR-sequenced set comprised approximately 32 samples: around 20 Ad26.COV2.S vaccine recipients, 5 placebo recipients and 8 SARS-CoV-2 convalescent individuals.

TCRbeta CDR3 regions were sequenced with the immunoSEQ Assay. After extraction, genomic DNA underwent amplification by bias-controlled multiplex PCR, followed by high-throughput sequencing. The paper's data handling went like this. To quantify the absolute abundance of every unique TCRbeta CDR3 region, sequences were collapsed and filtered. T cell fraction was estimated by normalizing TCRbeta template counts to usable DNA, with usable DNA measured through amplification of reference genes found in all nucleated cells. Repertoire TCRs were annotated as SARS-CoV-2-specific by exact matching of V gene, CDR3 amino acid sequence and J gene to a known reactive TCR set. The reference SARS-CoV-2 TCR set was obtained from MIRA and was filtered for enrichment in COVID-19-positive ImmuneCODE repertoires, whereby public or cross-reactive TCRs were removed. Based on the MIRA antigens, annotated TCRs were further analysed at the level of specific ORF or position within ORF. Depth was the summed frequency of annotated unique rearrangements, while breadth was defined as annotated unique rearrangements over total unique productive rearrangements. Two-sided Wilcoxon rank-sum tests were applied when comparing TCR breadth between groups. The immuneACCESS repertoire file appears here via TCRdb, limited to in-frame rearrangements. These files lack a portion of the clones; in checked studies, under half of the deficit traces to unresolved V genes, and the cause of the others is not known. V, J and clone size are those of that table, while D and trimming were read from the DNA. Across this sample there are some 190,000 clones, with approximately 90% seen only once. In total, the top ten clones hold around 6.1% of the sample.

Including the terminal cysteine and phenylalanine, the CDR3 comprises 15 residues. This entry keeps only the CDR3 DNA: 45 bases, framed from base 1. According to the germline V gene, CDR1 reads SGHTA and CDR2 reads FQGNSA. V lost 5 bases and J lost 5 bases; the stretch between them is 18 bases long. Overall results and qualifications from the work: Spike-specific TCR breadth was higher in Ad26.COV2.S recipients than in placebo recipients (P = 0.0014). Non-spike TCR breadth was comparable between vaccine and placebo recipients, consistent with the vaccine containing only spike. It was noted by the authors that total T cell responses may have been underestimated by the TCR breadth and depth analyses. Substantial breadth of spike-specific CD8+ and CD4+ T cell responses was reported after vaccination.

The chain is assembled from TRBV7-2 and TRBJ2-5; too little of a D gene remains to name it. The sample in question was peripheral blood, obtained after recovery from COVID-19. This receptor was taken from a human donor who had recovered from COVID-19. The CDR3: CASSRERTPWETQYF. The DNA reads TGTGCCAGCAGCCGCGAACGGACCCCTTGGGAGACCCAGTACTTC.